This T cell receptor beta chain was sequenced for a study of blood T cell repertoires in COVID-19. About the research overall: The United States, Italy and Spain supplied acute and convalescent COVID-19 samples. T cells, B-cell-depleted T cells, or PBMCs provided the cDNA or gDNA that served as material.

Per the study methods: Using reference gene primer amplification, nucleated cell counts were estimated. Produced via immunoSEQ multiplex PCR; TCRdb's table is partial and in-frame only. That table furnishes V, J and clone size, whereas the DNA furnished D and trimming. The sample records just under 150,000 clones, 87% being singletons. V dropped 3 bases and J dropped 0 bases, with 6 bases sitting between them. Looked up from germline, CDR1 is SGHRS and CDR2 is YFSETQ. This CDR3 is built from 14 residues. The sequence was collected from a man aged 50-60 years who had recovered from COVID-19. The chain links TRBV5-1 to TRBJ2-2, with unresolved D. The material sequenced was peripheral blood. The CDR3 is CASSSPANTGELFF. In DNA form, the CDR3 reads TGCGCCAGCAGCTCACCGGCGAACACCGGGGAGCTGTTTTTT.